This record looks at one T cell receptor beta chain sequence and its context. This receptor's antigen is unknown. No quality values exist for individual bases; no much larger clone is one base distant. The identical CDR3 is also encoded by other nucleotide sequences in the sample. This specimen comes from a study of shared clonotypes between healthy human individuals (dated by TCRdb to 2020 to 2022). Regarding the research as a whole: A few men and a couple of women, aged 18 to 49 years, made up the cohort. For each donor, CD4 naive and CD4 memory were each run on three plates, CD8 naive on two plates, and CD8 memory on one plate. To estimate repertoire size and how much clonotype sharing occurs between individuals, the study deeply sequenced the blood TCR repertoires of about five healthy adults. Different laboratories and diverse techniques were used to prepare libraries and sequence TCR repertoires, to increase sequencing depth and limit assay-specific biases. Leukapheresis yielded between about 0.9 and 10 billion PBMCs per donor. Overall study results and their limits: Clonotypes shared by all four sorted-subset donors showed higher generation probabilities than non-shared clonotypes. Pairwise subsampling indicated that sequencing depth was expected to affect the degree of clonotype sharing among donors. Sampling was restricted to blood, and TCR repertoires in tissue are likely to differ from TCR repertoires in blood. Naive subsets generally had larger estimated clonotype richness than memory subsets. Even with the large sequencing depth, rarefaction of the sorted-subset datasets indicated that sequencing was incomplete. Across a handful of donors, about 5% of naive CD4, 3% to 3.5% of naive CD8, 2% to 2.5% of memory CD4, and about 0.44% of memory CD8 clonotypes were shared. The small number of donors limited the genetic and exposure-history diversity represented.

TCR CDR3 regions were amplified from genomic DNA by multiplex PCR using the deep immunoSEQ assay. Extracted genomic DNA from each cell subset was spread evenly across all wells of several immunoSEQ 96-well plates, with each plate serving as a replicate. For sorted subsets, each replicate PCR was loaded with 150 to 250 ng genomic DNA, equivalent to 30,000 or so T cell genomes. Purified libraries were measured with a Qubit 3.0 fluorometer, size-checked on a Bioanalyzer 2100, and measured again with the KAPA Library Quantification kit. Every immunoSEQ 96-well plate was sequenced on a separate single-read 150-cycle Illumina NextSeq 550 flow cell. The paper's data handling went like this. Because the immunoSEQ output included only junctional sequences and no quality scores, the filtering could not be the same as the filtering used for full-length reads. Sequences were annotated with PyIR, a Python wrapper for IgBLAST v1.9, using IMGT germline references to assign V/J genes and CDR3. Reads were filtered out if the reads had weak V/J assignments (E-value above 1e-6), no CDR3, stop codons, out-of-frame junctions, or ambiguous translated residues. V3J clonotypes were defined as sequences sharing an identical inferred V gene, J gene, and CDR3 amino acid sequence. The percentage overlap between two repertoires was calculated by dividing the number of shared unique clonotypes by the size of the smaller repertoire. Repertoire richness was assessed with RTK rarefaction, the Chao1 estimator, and Recon v2.1 estimates of unobserved clonotypes. Generation probabilities were computed with OLGA for all TCRbeta clonotypes obtained by the gDNA method from a few donors. TCRdb's version of the immuneACCESS table is confined to in-frame rearrangements and falls short of the full clone set. An unresolved V gene accounts for under half of the shortfall where checked; the remainder is of unknown origin. V, J and clone size reflect that table, while D and trimming were determined from the DNA. The sample includes 750,000 to 1,000,000 clones, with about 91% observed a single time. The ten largest make up about 25% of the sample.

CD8 naive samples were CD45RO-negative cells positively selected for CCR7, giving a CD45RA+CCR7+ population that excluded TemRA cells. The donors were healthy, HIV-negative adults who had no recently reported acute infections or vaccinations. All donors were Caucasian adults living in Nashville, Tennessee, USA. Blood was collected by leukapheresis, and PBMCs were isolated by Ficoll-Histopaque density gradient centrifugation and then cryopreserved in liquid nitrogen vapor phase. Analytical flow cytometry was used to check the purity and quantity of each magnetically sorted T cell population. From each sorted fraction, genomic DNA was isolated and quantified by UV absorbance on a Nanodrop 2000c. The source of this sequence is a man aged 30 to 39 in good health. The sequenced sample was naive CD8+ T cells sorted from blood. The sample's cell subset or site label is to be understood as: CD45RA+CCR7+.

The CDR3: CASSMPYSNQPQHF. The sequenced DNA: TGTGCCAGTAGTATGCCTTATAGCAATCAGCCCCAGCATTTT. Here the chain combines TRBV19 and TRBJ1-5; the D segment cannot be called with confidence. The germline V gene (reference sequence) sets CDR1 to LNHDA and CDR2 to SQIVND. CDR3 length: 14 amino acids, cysteine to phenylalanine. Only the CDR3 DNA stays, 42 bases, in frame from base 1. A distance of 6 bases separates the germline ends of V and J, which lose 3 bases and 0 bases respectively.